This T cell receptor beta chain was found in a study of Ad26.COV2.S vaccination and SARS-CoV-2 variants. Study as a whole: Each vaccinee took Ad26.COV2.S intramuscularly, once or twice 56 days apart. Study-level results: Breadth of non-spike TCRs did not differ between vaccinees and placebo recipients.

With regard to this clone: Its antigen is not known.

Stated treatment: 15 to 20 received Ad26.COV2.S at low or high dose, single or two shots; about 5 received placebo; per-sample allocation not given. Samples came from day 63 after the first vaccine or placebo injection. Wuhan-strain SARS-CoV-2 spike was expressed by the Ad26 vector that made up the vaccine. In germline, CDR1 is SGHTA, CDR2 FQGTGA. This CDR3 is built from 16 residues. Trimming took 5 bases from V and 5 from J; bases not matched to a gene: 10. Data came from immunoSEQ multiplex PCR; TCRdb stores just in-frame clones and leaves some out. The data hold around 340,000 clones, with 86% observed a single time.

The source material was peripheral blood, sampled in a trial of Ad26.COV2.S vaccine versus placebo. The origin of this receptor is a person between 18 and 59 years old who received the Ad26.COV2.S COVID-19 vaccine or a placebo. The chain has TRBV7-3 and TRBJ2-1; TRBD2 aligns across 9 bases. CDR3 protein: CASSDPGTSTNNEQFF. CDR3 coding DNA: TGTGCCAGCAGCGATCCCGGGACTAGCACCAACAATGAGCAGTTCTTC.